The clone carrying this T cell receptor (beta chain) was counted between two and nine times. Antigen: not known. J gave up 4 bases and V 2 bases, and 1 base lay outside the gene matches. This CDR3 has 15 residues. Per germline, CDR1 SEHNR and CDR2 FQNEAQ (reference sequence). This entry belongs to a study of cytomegalovirus exposure and HLA in healthy donors. PCR used 60 Vbeta primers and 13 Jbeta primers. The repertoire was sequenced with immunoSEQ multiplex PCR; TCRdb's copy has only in-frame clones and lacks some. The data hold about 140,000 clones, with roughly 87% observed a single time. Study-wide findings and caveats: Many donors carried some public TCRs, although rarity characterized most TCR sequences. High specificity and sensitivity for cytomegalovirus status were reported for the classifier.

This sequence originates from a woman in her thirties or forties in good health and CMV-seronegative. The J gene is TRBJ2-1, the V gene TRBV7-9; 11 bases map to TRBD2. Material: PBMCs. The CDR3 region is CASSLLAGGYNEQFF. The DNA of the CDR3 is TGTGCCAGCAGCTTACTAGCGGGAGGTTACAATGAGCAGTTCTTC.